A selection of T cell receptor beta chains follows, all from one sample in a study of T cell responses to AZD1222 COVID-19 vaccine. Libraries were prepared by immunoSEQ multiplex PCR; TCRdb keeps only in-frame clonotypes and omits some of them. The sample lists about 150,000 clones; roughly 92% were seen once. The source material was peripheral blood, sampled on day 0 of AZD1222 vaccination. The receptors shown here come from an adult in good health. Each CDR3 is given without its conserved first and last residue. D genes are given only for firm matches. Clone size is not always given. Where it is, it says once, few, many or a class for expanded clones.

V	size	D	J	CDR3
TRBV27	NA	TRBD2	TRBJ2-3	ASSVPSGRASTDTQY
TRBV5-1	NA	NA	TRBJ1-3	ASSLWGVGGTSTSGNTIY
TRBV10-2	NA	NA	TRBJ2-7	ASSETEQY
TRBV28	NA	NA	TRBJ1-1	ASISHPENTEAF
TRBV24-1	NA	NA	TRBJ2-3	ATSDPIETDTQY
TRBV5-4	NA	NA	TRBJ1-2	ASSLDPGPYGYT
TRBV19	NA	TRBD1	TRBJ1-5	ASHVRGQMLDSNQPQH
TRBV7-2	NA	TRBD2	TRBJ2-1	ASSLGRSSSGYNEQF
TRBV7-2	NA	TRBD2	TRBJ2-3	ASSLAGTSVTDTQY
TRBV7-9	NA	NA	TRBJ2-4	ASSVSEVAKNIQY
TRBV6-1	NA	NA	TRBJ1-5	ASSEAWGENQPQH
TRBV5-1	once	TRBD1	TRBJ1-1	ASSLGQGHTEAF
TRBV10-3	NA	TRBD2	TRBJ2-1	AISGTQLAGRPLGSPNEQF
TRBV7-8	NA	NA	TRBJ2-3	ASSLEGTDTQY
TRBV28	NA	TRBD1	TRBJ1-5	ASSGQPQPQH
TRBV6-5	NA	TRBD2	TRBJ2-7	ASTPWTSGSYEQY
TRBV9	NA	NA	TRBJ1-1	ASSVDGGMNTEAF
TRBV3-1/TRBV3-2	NA	NA	TRBJ2-1	ASSQEGTGIGSYNEQF
TRBV19	once	NA	TRBJ1-2	ASSIRDMDYGYT
TRBV7-3	NA	TRBD1	TRBJ2-7	ASSRGQGSSYEQY
TRBV5-1	NA	TRBD1	TRBJ1-4	ASSFQGAVGEKLF
TRBV3-1/TRBV3-2	NA	NA	TRBJ2-2	ASSPRDFYTGELF
TRBV27	once	NA	TRBJ1-2	ASSLSLGGVYGYT
TRBV3-1/TRBV3-2	NA	NA	TRBJ2-2	ASSQGTVNTGELF
TRBV19	NA	NA	TRBJ2-3	ASGFVDTQY
TRBV28	NA	TRBD2	TRBJ2-7	ASRPGLASKEQY
TRBV5-6	NA	NA	TRBJ1-5	ASSLGPAQGRLSNQPQH
TRBV5-4	NA	NA	TRBJ1-3	ASSLGGQPSGNTIY
TRBV11-3	NA	TRBD1	TRBJ2-5	ASSRTGVETQY